The entry below describes one T cell receptor beta chain. This CDR3 contains 15 residues. V shed 3 bases and J shed 5 bases, with 13 bases lying between them. In germline, CDR1 is KGHSH, CDR2 LQKENI. Profiled with immunoSEQ multiplex PCR; TCRdb holds only in-frame clones, not every one. The data show tens of thousands of clones, with roughly 81% seen just once and roughly 4.8% held by the top ten. This record belongs to a study of OX40 agonist ivuxolimab in advanced cancers. With baseline, cycle 4 day 1, and cycle 7 day 1 as timepoints, blood was sampled. This chain joins TRBV18 and TRBJ2-2, with no clear D. The source was CD4+ or CD8+ T cells sorted from blood, collected in a trial of the OX40 agonist ivuxolimab. This sequence was found in an adult with an advanced solid tumor such as melanoma, head and neck, liver or kidney cancer. In nucleotides, the CDR3 is TGTGCCAGCTCACCGACGGCCGAAGGGACCGGGGAGCTGTTTTTT. This gives the protein CASSPTAEGTGELFF.